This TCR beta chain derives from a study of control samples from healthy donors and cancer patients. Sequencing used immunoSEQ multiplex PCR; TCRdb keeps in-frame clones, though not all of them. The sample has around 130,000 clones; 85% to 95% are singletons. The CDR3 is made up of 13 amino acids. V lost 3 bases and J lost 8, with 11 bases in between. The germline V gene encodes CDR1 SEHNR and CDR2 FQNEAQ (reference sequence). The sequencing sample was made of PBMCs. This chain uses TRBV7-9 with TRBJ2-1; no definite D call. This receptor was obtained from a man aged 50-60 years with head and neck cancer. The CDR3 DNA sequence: TGTGCCAGCAGCTTCGGTGGACCGTATGAGCAGTTCTTC. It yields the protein CASSFGGPYEQFF.